This TCR beta chain was found in a study of neurological immune-mediated disorders. This clonotype was seen many times. Germline CDR1 SGDLS, CDR2 YYNGEE. The CDR3 is 16 residues long. Trimming removed 0 bases from V and 4 bases from J, with 14 bases in between. Via MiXCR, TCRdb re-called the 5' RACE reads, giving one row per CDR3 protein. Of 15,000 to 20,000 distinct CDR3 sequences in the sample, about 14% were seen once. Unsorted libraries came from 2 million PBMCs stored at -80 °C. This chain links TRBV9 with TRBJ1-5, with D perhaps matching TRBD1 (6 bases). The sequenced sample consisted of PBMCs. This receptor was identified in a man aged 55 to 70 with HTLV-1-associated myelopathy (HAM/TSP). The CDR3 spells CASSVGVGGANQPQHF. In DNA form, the CDR3 reads TGTGCCAGCAGCGTAGGAGTGGGGGGGGCAAATCAGCCCCAGCATTTT.